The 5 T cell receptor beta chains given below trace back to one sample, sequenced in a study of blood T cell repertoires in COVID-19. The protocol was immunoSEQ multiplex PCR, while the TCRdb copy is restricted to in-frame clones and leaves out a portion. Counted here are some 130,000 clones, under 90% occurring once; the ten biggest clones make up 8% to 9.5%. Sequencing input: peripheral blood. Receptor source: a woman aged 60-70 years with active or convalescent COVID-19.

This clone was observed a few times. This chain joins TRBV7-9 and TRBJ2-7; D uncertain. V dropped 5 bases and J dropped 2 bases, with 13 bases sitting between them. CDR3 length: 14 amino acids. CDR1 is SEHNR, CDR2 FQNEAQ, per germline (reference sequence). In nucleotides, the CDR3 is TGTGCCAGCAGCAACTCGGAGATTCCCTACGAGCAGTACGTC. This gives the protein CASSNSEIPYEQYV.

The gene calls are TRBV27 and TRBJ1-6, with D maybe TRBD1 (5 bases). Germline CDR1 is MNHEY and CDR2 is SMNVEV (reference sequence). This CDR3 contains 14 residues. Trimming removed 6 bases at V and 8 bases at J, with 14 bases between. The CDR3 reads CASRTVSRDSPLHF. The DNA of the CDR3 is TGTGCCAGCAGGACAGTGAGTAGGGATTCACCCCTCCACTTT.

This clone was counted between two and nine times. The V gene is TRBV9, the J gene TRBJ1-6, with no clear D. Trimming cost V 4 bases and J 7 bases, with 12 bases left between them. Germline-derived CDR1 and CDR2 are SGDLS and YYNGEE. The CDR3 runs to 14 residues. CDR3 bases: TGTGCCAGCAGCCCTACGACGGGAAATTCACCCCTCCACTTT. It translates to CASSPTTGNSPLHF. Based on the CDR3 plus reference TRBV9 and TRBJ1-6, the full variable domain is DSGVTQTPKHLITATGQRVTLRCSPRSGDLSVYWYQQSLDQGLQFLIQYYNGEERAKGNILERFSAQQFPDLHSELNLSSLELGDSALYFCASSPTTGNSPLHFGNGTRLTVT.

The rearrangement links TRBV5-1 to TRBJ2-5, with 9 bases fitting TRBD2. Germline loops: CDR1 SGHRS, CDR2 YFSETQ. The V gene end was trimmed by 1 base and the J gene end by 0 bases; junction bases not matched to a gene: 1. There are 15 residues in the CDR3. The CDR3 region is CASSLLAGYQETQYF. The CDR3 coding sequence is TGCGCCAGCAGCTTGCTAGCGGGGTACCAAGAGACCCAGTACTTC.

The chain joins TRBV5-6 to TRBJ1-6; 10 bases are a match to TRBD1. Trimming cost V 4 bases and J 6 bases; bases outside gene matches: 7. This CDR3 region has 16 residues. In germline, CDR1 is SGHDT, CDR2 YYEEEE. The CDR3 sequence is CASSQRTGGVNSPLHF. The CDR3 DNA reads TGTGCCAGCAGCCAGCGGACAGGGGGAGTTAATTCACCCCTCCACTTT.